This T cell receptor (beta chain) was profiled in a study of cytomegalovirus exposure and HLA in healthy donors. The ends were cut back, 6 bases at V and 7 bases at J, with 16 bases in the middle. The CDR3 covers 13 residues. CDR1 and CDR2 from the germline V gene are LNHDA and SQIVND (reference sequence). The PCR ran on 60 Vbeta and 13 Jbeta primers. TCRdb keeps only in-frame clones here, not all; method: immunoSEQ multiplex PCR. The sample lists about 160,000 clones, 84% occurring once. This chain links TRBV19 with TRBJ2-7; a possible D gene is TRBD1 (6 bases). This clonotype originated in a man aged 18-30 years in good health and CMV-seronegative. The source material was PBMCs. CDR3 sequence (DNA): TGTGCCAGTAGGGCCAGGGGTTCGGAAGAGCAGTACTTC. Its protein product is CASRARGSEEQYF.